This T cell receptor (beta chain) was retrieved from a study of blood T cell repertoires in COVID-19. The overall study: T cells, B-cell-depleted T cells, or PBMCs provided the cDNA or gDNA that served as material.

Under the authors' procedure: Estimation of nucleated cell counts was performed using reference gene primer amplification. Assay used: immunoSEQ multiplex PCR; TCRdb lists only in-frame clones, some missing. D and trimming come from the DNA, and the V and J calls and clone size come from that table. The sample gives under 450,000 clones, around 88% of which show up once; around 12% is in the top ten. Seattle enrolled patients during active infection and tracked them longitudinally. CDR1 and CDR2 from the germline V gene are MNHNS and SASEGT. Trimming cost V 3 bases and J 9 bases, with 13 bases left between them. The length of the CDR3 is 13 residues.

This rearrangement joins TRBV6-1 to TRBJ2-3, with D possibly matching TRBD2 (5 bases). Input material: peripheral blood. The clonotype comes from a woman aged 45-60 years with COVID-19, enrolled during active disease. This CDR3 is CASSEGSQETQYF. CDR3 coding DNA: TGTGCCAGCAGTGAGGGGAGCCAGGAGACGCAGTATTTT.